This entry features one TCR beta chain sequence. Its antigen is currently unknown. A sample-barcoded 5' primer and a J-beta primer mix were used in a second PCR of roughly 7 to 11 cycles. Sequencing yielded, for each sample, at least 3 million paired-end reads carrying CDR3. TCRdb re-derived calls from the 5' RACE reads in MiXCR, one entry per CDR3 protein. The sample shows about 1.8 million distinct CDR3 sequences, around half of them seen only once. The study isolated at least 6.5 million PBMCs from each sample. This entry is derived from a study of blood T cells in healthy people across ages. With 6 bases removed from V and 3 bases from J, the gap between germline ends came to 13 bases. In germline, CDR1 is SGHDT, CDR2 YYEEEE. The CDR3 extends over 13 amino acids. Study observations and caveats: Strong correlation was found linking TCR beta diversity to naive T cell percentage.

Sequences were obtained from blood. The V and J genes are TRBV5-6 and TRBJ2-7; weak D call: TRBD1 (6 bases). This sequence originates from a woman between 35 and 50 years old in good health. CDR3 residues: CASKDSQYYEQYF. The CDR3 DNA reads as TGTGCCAGCAAGGACAGTCAATACTACGAGCAGTACTTC.